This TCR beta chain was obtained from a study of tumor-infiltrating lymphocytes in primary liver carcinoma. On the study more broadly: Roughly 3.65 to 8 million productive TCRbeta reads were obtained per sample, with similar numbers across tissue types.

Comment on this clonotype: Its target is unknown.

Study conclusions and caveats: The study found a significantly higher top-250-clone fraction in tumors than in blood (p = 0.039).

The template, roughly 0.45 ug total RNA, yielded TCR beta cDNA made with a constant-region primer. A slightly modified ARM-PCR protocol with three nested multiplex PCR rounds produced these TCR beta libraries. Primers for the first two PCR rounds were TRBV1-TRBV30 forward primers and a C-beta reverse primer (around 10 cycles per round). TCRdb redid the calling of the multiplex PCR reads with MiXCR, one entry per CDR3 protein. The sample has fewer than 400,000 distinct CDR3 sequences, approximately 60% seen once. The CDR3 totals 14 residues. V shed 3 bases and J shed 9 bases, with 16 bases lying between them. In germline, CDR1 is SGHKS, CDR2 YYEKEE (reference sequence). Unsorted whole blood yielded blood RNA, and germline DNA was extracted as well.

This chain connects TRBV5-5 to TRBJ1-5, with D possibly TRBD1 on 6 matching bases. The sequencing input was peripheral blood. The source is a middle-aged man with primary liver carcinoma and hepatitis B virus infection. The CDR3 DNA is TGTGCCAGCAGCTCGTACAGGAAGGGGGGGCCCCAGCATTTT. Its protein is CASSSYRKGGPQHF.